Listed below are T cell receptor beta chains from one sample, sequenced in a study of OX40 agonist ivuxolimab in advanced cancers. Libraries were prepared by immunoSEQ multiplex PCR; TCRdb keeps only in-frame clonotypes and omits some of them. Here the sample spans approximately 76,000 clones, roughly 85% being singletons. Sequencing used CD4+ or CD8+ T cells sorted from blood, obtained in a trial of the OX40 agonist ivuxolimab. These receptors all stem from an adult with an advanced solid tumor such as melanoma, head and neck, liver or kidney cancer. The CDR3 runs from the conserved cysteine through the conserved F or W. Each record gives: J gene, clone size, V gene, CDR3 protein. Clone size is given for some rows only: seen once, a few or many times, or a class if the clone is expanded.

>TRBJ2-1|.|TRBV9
CASSVAGTSAYNEQFF
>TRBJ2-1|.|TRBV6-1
CASSGSLAGAYNEQFF
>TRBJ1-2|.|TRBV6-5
CASSGRGGGGYGYTF
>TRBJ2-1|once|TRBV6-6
CASSTDRKQFF
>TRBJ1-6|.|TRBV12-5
CASGLGIASSYNSPLHF
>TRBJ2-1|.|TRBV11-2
CASSATRGNEQFF
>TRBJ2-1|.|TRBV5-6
CASSFMAGVGREQFF
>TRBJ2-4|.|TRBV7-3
CASSLFTWGKNIQYF
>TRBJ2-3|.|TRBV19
CASSIETDTQYF
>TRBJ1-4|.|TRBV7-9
CASSLSFGTGHEKLFF
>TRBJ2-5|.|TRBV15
CATSGGRQETQYF
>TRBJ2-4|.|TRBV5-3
CARSTMPGHQAKNIQYF
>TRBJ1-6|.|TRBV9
CASSVAPEPPLHF
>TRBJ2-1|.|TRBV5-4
CASGHQTQNNEQFF
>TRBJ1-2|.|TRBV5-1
CASEPGQGASGYTF
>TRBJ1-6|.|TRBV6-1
CASSYYETPLHF
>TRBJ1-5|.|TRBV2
CASSDKGGSNQPQHF
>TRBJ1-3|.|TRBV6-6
CASSRGPVSSGNTIYF
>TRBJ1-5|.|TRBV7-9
CASSVGQGDQPQHF
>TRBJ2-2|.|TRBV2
CASSGFGGPNTGELFF
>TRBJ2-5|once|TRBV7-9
CASSLAPGAGETQYF
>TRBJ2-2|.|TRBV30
CAWSSGDTGELFF
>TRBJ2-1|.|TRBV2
CASRGTSGLQFF
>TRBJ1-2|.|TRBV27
CASSLSLQNGYTF
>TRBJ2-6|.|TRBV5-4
CASTTGSGGPAGANVLTF
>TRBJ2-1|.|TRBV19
CASSIDRNNEQFF
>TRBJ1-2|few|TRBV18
CASSPGQGSQNGYTF
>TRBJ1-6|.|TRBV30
CACDETHSPLHF
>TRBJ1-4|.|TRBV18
CASSPVGGQGSEKLFF
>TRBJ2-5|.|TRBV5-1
CASSEGTVQETQYF